The present T cell receptor beta chain was sequenced within a study of naive and memory T cell subsets. Whole-study findings and limits: Diversity fell and Gini index rose from naive through CM, EM, EMRA. Naive and memory repertoire findings lacked a ground truth for validation.

Trimming removed 3 bases from V and 4 bases from J, with 15 bases in between. Germline V gives CDR1 KGHSH, CDR2 LQKENI. The CDR3 loop spans 15 amino acids. The beta constant-region primer was an equimolar mix of two oligonucleotides covering TRBC1 and TRBC2. One entry per CDR3 protein, called by TCRdb with MiXCR from the UMI-ligation and nested PCR reads. The repertoire has some 100,000 distinct CDR3 sequences, more than 6.5% of them found once; the top ten carry 1.6%. This clonotype was seen repeatedly, ten times or more. Its antigen is unidentified. Separate alpha and beta amplification began at the second PCR step.

The clonotype comes from a human donor in good health. Sequencing was carried out using central memory CD4+ T cells from blood. The J gene is TRBJ1-2, the V gene TRBV18; D might be TRBD1 (6 bases). Written as DNA, the CDR3 is TGTGCCAGCTCACCGGGGGGGGGCATCGGCTATGGCTACACCTTC. This codes for CASSPGGGIGYGYTF. Full variable domain (outside the CDR3, taken from reference TRBV18 and TRBJ1-2): NAGVMQNPRHLVRRRGQEARLRCSPMKGHSHVYWYRQLPEEGLKFMVYLQKENIIDESGMPKERFSAEFPKEGPSILRIQQVVRGDSAAYFCASSPGGGIGYGYTFGSGTRLTVV.